The next 19 T cell receptor beta chains were all read from a single sample in a study of beta chain features in type 1 diabetes. Study-level results: Moderate but significant shortening of TCRB CDR3s was recorded in all four CD4+ subsets from Type 1 diabetes patients.

Antigens of these TCRs are unknown. The whole isolated RNA underwent reverse transcription, so sequencing captured expressed TCRB transcripts. Assay used: immunoSEQ multiplex PCR; TCRdb lists only in-frame clones, some missing. The sample consists of over 200,000 clones, approximately 10% of them appearing once. The sequencing input was naive CD4+ T cells from blood. The receptors here all came from a young man with type 1 diabetes.

V gene TRBV5-4 combines with J gene TRBJ2-5, with TRBD1 identical over 9 bases. The CDR3 length is 14 residues. Per germline, CDR1 SGHNT and CDR2 YYREEE (reference sequence). After removal of 3 bases from V and 4 bases from J, the junction contained 4 bases not matched to a gene. CDR3 in DNA: TGTGCCAGCAGCTGGGGACAGGGTCCAGAGACCCAGTACTTC. Protein product: CASSWGQGPETQYF. Full variable domain (remainder filled in from reference TRBV5-4 and TRBJ2-5): ETGVTQSPTHLIKTRGQQVTLRCSSQSGHNTVSWYQQALGQGPQFIFQYYREEENGRGNFPPRFSGLQFPNYSSELNVNALELDDSALYLCASSWGQGPETQYFGPGTRLLVL.

This chain links TRBV4-2 with TRBJ1-1; D ambiguous. This CDR3 contains 15 residues. CDR1 and CDR2 (germline): LGHNA, YNFKEQ. The V end was cut by 1 base, the J end by 1 base, with 10 bases between. This CDR3 reads CASSQGAGKNTEAFF. CDR3 sequence (DNA): TGTGCCAGCAGCCAAGGGGCAGGTAAGAACACTGAAGCTTTCTTT.

The V gene is TRBV11-2, the J gene TRBJ2-7, with D possibly TRBD1 on 5 matching bases. The CDR3 is 14 amino acids. Germline CDR1 is SGHAT and CDR2 is FQNNGV. V shed 1 base and J shed 5 bases, with 12 bases lying between them. This chain's CDR3 is CASSLGSRAHEQYF. In DNA form, the CDR3 reads TGTGCCAGCAGCTTAGGATCCAGGGCCCACGAGCAGTACTTC.

The chain links TRBV10-3 to TRBJ2-1; weak D call: TRBD2 (5 bases). The CDR3 length is 13 residues. Germline assignment: CDR1 ENHRY and CDR2 SYGVKD. V was cut by 10 bases and J by 10 bases, with 20 bases left in between. The CDR3 loop is CATGLVGVREQFF. CDR3 in DNA: TGTGCCACTGGCCTGGTCGGGGTGAGGGAGCAGTTCTTC.

This clone was seen more than once but under ten times. The chain combines TRBV19 with TRBJ1-1; unclear D gene. This CDR3 region has 13 residues. V was shortened by 1 base and J by 7 bases, with 10 bases between the two germline ends. The germline V gene has CDR1 LNHDA and CDR2 SQIVND (reference sequence). This CDR3 reads CASSIGGRFEAFF. DNA of the CDR3: TGTGCCAGTAGTATAGGCGGGCGGTTTGAAGCTTTCTTT.

The CDR3 protein is CASSLGQGELFF. CDR3 in DNA: TGTGCCAGCAGCTTAGGACAGGGGGAGCTGTTTTTT. V and J are TRBV7-2 and TRBJ2-2, with TRBD1 as a possible D gene (5 bases). The V gene's germline CDR1 is SGHTA and CDR2 FQGNSA. CDR3 length: 12 amino acids. Between the trimmed V and J ends, which lost 1 base and 8 bases, there was a span of 5 bases.

This clone showed up just a few times. The V gene is TRBV5-6, the J gene TRBJ2-7, with TRBD2 matching over 10 bases. V trimming: 1 base; J trimming: 7 bases; junction bases outside the gene matches: 5. CDR3 size: 14 residues. Germline CDR1 reads SGHDT; CDR2 reads YYEEEE. The CDR3 nucleotides are TGTGCCAGCAGCTTGACTAGCGGGGCTGGGGAGCAGTACTTC. Protein: CASSLTSGAGEQYF.

This chain links TRBV7-9 with TRBJ2-5; D remains ambiguous. V dropped 5 bases and J dropped 5 bases, with 9 bases sitting between them. CDR1 SEHNR and CDR2 FQNEAQ come from the germline V gene (reference sequence). The CDR3 is 12 amino acids. The CDR3 region is CASSNIGETQYF. The CDR3 region has the DNA TGTGCCAGCAGCAACATTGGCGAGACCCAGTACTTC.

This chain uses TRBV18 with TRBJ2-1; possibly TRBD1 for D (6 bases). Germline V gives CDR1 KGHSH, CDR2 LQKENI. The CDR3 extends over 13 amino acids. Trimming removed 4 bases from V and 4 bases from J, with 8 bases in between. This CDR3 reads CASSRTAYNEQFF. CDR3 DNA sequence: TGTGCCAGCTCACGGACAGCATACAATGAGCAGTTCTTC.

V is TRBV7-2 and J is TRBJ1-1; TRBD1 agrees at 9 bases. Losses at the gene ends were 3 bases for V and 4 bases for J; bases not matched to a gene: 3. This CDR3 is 14 amino acids long. Germline V lookup: CDR1 SGHTA, CDR2 FQGNSA. CDR3 nucleotides: TGTGCCAGCAGCTTTACAGGGGGCGGCACTGAAGCTTTCTTT. It translates to CASSFTGGGTEAFF.

CDR3 in amino acids: CASSLYLLGQGTDTQYF. The DNA for the CDR3 is TGTGCCAGCAGCTTATATCTCTTGGGACAGGGGACAGATACGCAGTATTTT. The V and J genes are TRBV7-2 and TRBJ2-3; 10 bases match TRBD1. CDR3 size: 17 residues. CDR1 is SGHTA and CDR2 is FQGNSA in the germline V gene. V trimming: 2 bases; J trimming: 3 bases; junction bases outside the gene matches: 8. Combining the CDR3 with reference TRBV7-2 and TRBJ2-3 gives the whole variable domain GAGVSQSPSNKVTEKGKDVELRCDPISGHTALYWYRQSLGQGLEFLIYFQGNSAPDKSGLPSDRFSAERTGGSVSTLTIQRTQQEDSAVYLCASSLYLLGQGTDTQYFGPGTRLTVL.

V gene TRBV9 combines with J gene TRBJ2-2; tentatively, D is TRBD1 (6 bases). The CDR3 totals 16 residues. Deletions cut 4 bases from V and 3 bases from J, with 16 bases between. CDR1 is SGDLS and CDR2 is YYNGEE in the germline V gene. The CDR3: CASSPLGARDTGELFF. CDR3 sequence (DNA): TGTGCCAGCAGCCCGTTGGGGGCAAGGGACACCGGGGAGCTGTTTTTT.

This clone was picked up a small number of times. The V and J genes are TRBV18 and TRBJ1-1; weak D call: TRBD1 (6 bases). The CDR3 runs 15 residues. V was trimmed by 0 bases and J by 5 bases, leaving 13 bases between them. CDR1 and CDR2 from the germline V gene are KGHSH and LQKENI. The CDR3 DNA sequence: TGTGCCAGCTCACCACCGGGGGGGCGCGGAACTGAAGCTTTCTTT. Its protein is CASSPPGGRGTEAFF. Supplemented by reference TRBV18 and TRBJ1-1, the full variable domain reads NAGVMQNPRHLVRRRGQEARLRCSPMKGHSHVYWYRQLPEEGLKFMVYLQKENIIDESGMPKERFSAEFPKEGPSILRIQQVVRGDSAAYFCASSPPGGRGTEAFFGQGTRLTVV.

Details on this clone: The sample contains more than one DNA sequence encoding this CDR3. The rearrangement links TRBV27 to TRBJ2-7; 8 nucleotides line up with TRBD1. The germline V gene encodes CDR1 MNHEY and CDR2 SMNVEV (reference sequence). V was clipped by 5 bases and J by 7 bases; unmatched bases: 4. The CDR3 contains 12 residues. The DNA of the CDR3 is TGTGCCAGCAGTCGGACAGGGCGGGAGCAGTACTTC. Its translation: CASSRTGREQYF.

This clone came up a few times. The J gene is TRBJ2-1, the V gene TRBV5-1; 7 bases match TRBD1. This CDR3 is 13 amino acids long. V lost 1 base and J lost 6; bases outside the gene matches: 1. Germline V gene lookup returns CDR1 SGHRS and CDR2 YFSETQ. In nucleotides, the CDR3 is TGCGCCAGCAGCTTGACAGGGGCCAATGAGCAGTTCTTC. This gives the protein CASSLTGANEQFF.

The genes are TRBV28 and TRBJ1-5; D gene ambiguous. The germline V gene has CDR1 MDHEN and CDR2 SYDVKM. With 6 bases removed from V and 7 bases from J, the gap between germline ends came to 19 bases. This CDR3 contains 15 residues. For the CDR3, the DNA is TGTGCCAGCAGACCGGGAGGACCCCGGGAACAGCCCCAGCATTTT. As protein: CASRPGGPREQPQHF.

The chain joins TRBV7-9 to TRBJ1-5; D unresolved. The CDR3 contains 13 residues. Germline CDR1 reads SEHNR; CDR2 reads FQNEAQ (reference sequence). Trimming cost V 5 bases and J 5 bases, with 10 bases left between them. The CDR3 region is CASSPIGDQPQHF. The CDR3 DNA sequence: TGTGCCAGCAGCCCGATCGGGGATCAGCCCCAGCATTTT.

The chain employs TRBV30 and TRBJ2-3; 7 nucleotides align to TRBD1. The V gene's germline CDR1 is GTSNPN and CDR2 SVGIG (reference sequence). The trim removed 2 bases at V and 6 bases at J, leaving 11 bases unmatched. The CDR3 is made up of 15 amino acids. The CDR3 DNA is TGTGCCTGGAGTAGGGGTCCAGGGGGAAGGGATACGCAGTATTTT. Translating it yields CAWSRGPGGRDTQYF.

The chain links TRBV5-1 to TRBJ1-6; possible D gene TRBD1, 6 bases. Trimming removed 0 bases from V and 7 bases from J, with 11 bases in between. Per the germline V gene, CDR1 is SGHRS and CDR2 is YFSETQ. This CDR3 region has 15 residues. CDR3 nucleotide sequence: TGCGCCAGCAGCTTGGGAGACAGGCCAAATTCACCCCTCCACTTT. It specifies CASSLGDRPNSPLHF.